These 2 T cell receptor beta chains share one sample of origin, sequenced in a study of CD8+ T cells in alopecia areata. Extraction of RNA preceded its reverse transcription into cDNA, which served as the sequencing template. Data came from immunoSEQ multiplex PCR; TCRdb stores just in-frame clones and leaves some out. The sample records fewer than 250,000 clones, 35% to 40% being singletons. Treatment meaning: oral pan-JAK inhibitor, 5-10 mg twice daily. This material consisted of CD4+ T cells sorted from blood, taken around week 31, from a patient treated with tofacitinib. The receptor set was obtained from a human donor with alopecia areata.

The chain combines TRBV6-5 with TRBJ2-7, with 7 positions matching TRBD1. CDR1 and CDR2 (germline): MNHEY, SVGAGI. V trimming: 4 bases; J trimming: 2 bases; junction bases outside the gene matches: 8. This CDR3 has 15 residues. CDR3 bases: TGTGCCAGCAGTTCGTCATTGGACAGGACCTACGAGCAGTACTTC. Its translation: CASSSSLDRTYEQYF.

A few counts support this clone. The CDR3 sequence: CASSKRDSRTGELFF. The CDR3 nucleotides read TGTGCCAGCAGTAAACGGGACTCCAGGACCGGGGAGCTGTTTTTT. The genes are TRBV6-1 and TRBJ2-2; the D gene is possibly TRBD2 (6 bases). This CDR3 comprises 15 residues. The ends were cut back, 5 bases at V and 5 bases at J, with 15 bases in the middle. The germline V gene encodes CDR1 MNHNS and CDR2 SASEGT.